This T cell receptor beta chain was obtained from a study of blood T cell repertoires in COVID-19 (dated by TCRdb to 2019 to 2021). About the investigation overall: The collaborator samples originated in the United States, Italy and Spain and spanned the acute and convalescent phases of COVID-19. Where available, HLA class I and class II types were taken from metadata supplied by the sample provider and were not determined by assay-based typing. The samples were drawn from the first 160 participants of the ongoing ImmuneRACE study and from over a thousand subjects provided by 6 global collaborators. Sample metadata almost always included a de-identified subject ID, COVID-19 status, age in years and sex. The repertoires were made available in a free public database intended to serve as a resource for research on the immune response to SARS-CoV-2. The material from the prospective study consisted of cDNA or gDNA derived from T cells, B-cell-depleted T cells, or PBMCs. The dataset comprised deeply sampled blood TCRbeta repertoires from subjects exposed to, actively infected with, or recovered from COVID-19.

In the prospective study, participants were about 18 to 90 years old, resided in about two dozen geographic areas of the United States, and were enrolled through a virtual design. In the prospective study, cohorts were assigned on the basis of participant-reported clinical history obtained from a screening survey and a study questionnaire. In the prospective study, mobile phlebotomists collected whole blood, serum and a nasopharyngeal or oropharyngeal swab from each participant. Over a roughly two-month period, participants in the prospective study had the option of providing additional blood draws and questionnaires. Before DNA extraction, blood samples from the prospective study were shipped at room temperature or frozen. A word on this clone: Its antigen is currently not known. No base qualities exist here, and no much larger clone lies one base off it.

From the germline V gene, CDR1 is MGHRA and CDR2 is YSYEKL. The CDR3 has 14 amino acids, counting the end cysteine and phenylalanine. Kept here is only the CDR3 DNA, which spans 42 bases and is read in frame from base 1. V is clipped by 4 bases and J by 0 bases, and the sequence between their germline boundaries is 10 bases long. The immunoSEQ Assay, a bias-controlled multiplex PCR, was used to amplify TCRbeta CDR3 regions from genomic DNA. In the authors' own workflow: The number of nucleated cells in each sample was estimated from the amplification of reference gene primers within the assay. Sequence reads were collapsed and filtered to measure the absolute abundance of every unique TCRbeta CDR3 rearrangement. Productive Simpson clonality was computed per sample as the square root of Simpson's diversity index over productive rearrangements. TCRdb took this table from immuneACCESS and kept in-frame rearrangements with V and J called. Such tables lack part of the clones; where checked against another copy, unresolved V genes explain under half of the gap, and the rest is unexplained. That table gives V, J and clone size, and the DNA gave D and trimming. The sample table records about 250,000 clones; just under 90% of these occur just once. Jointly, the top ten make up around 3.7% of the sample.

General conclusions and limits of the study: The quantity of clinical and demographic metadata differed by source and by participant and was supplied without curation.

This chain joins TRBV4-1 to TRBJ2-7, with TRBD2 tentatively as D gene (5 bases match). This clonotype originated in a woman in her twenties or thirties with acute COVID-19. What was sequenced was PBMCs or T cells enriched from blood (not recorded which). The nucleotide sequence reads TGCGCCAGCAGCCCTCAGCGGAGCTCCTACGAGCAGTACTTC. It encodes CASSPQRSSYEQYF.